This T cell receptor beta chain was observed in a study of memory CD4+ T cells and cytomegalovirus serostatus. As for the study in general: This sample comes from healthy Belgian adults, eight to ten CMV seropositive, under 25 seronegative.

The study, taken as a whole, reports: Of around 160 reported CMV TCRbeta sequences, about 70 were found in memory CD4+ repertoires.

In the original processing: Out-of-frame sequences were removed, leaving 2,204,828 distinct TCRbeta sequences. Sequencing used immunoSEQ multiplex PCR; TCRdb keeps in-frame clones, though not all of them. That table gives V, J and clone size, and the DNA gave D and trimming. This sample has 84,000 or so clones; around 80% occur once, and the top ten carry less than 0.85%. The sort gate was single viable CD3+CD4+CD8-CD45RO+ cells for memory CD4+ T cells. After thawing, CD4+ T cells were positively selected. This clone was seen a handful of times. The antigen is undetermined. The receptor was derived from an adult in good health and CMV-seronegative. Sequencing used memory CD4+ T cells from blood.

DNA for the CDR3: TGTGCCTGGAGTGTTGGGCCTCAAGCTTTCTTT. Its protein product is CAWSVGPQAFF. V gene TRBV30 combines with J gene TRBJ1-1; D is unclear. The CDR3 loop spans 11 amino acids. Trimming stripped 0 bases from V and 9 bases from J, with 8 bases between. Germline V lookup: CDR1 GTSNPN, CDR2 SVGIG (reference sequence). Together with reference TRBV30 and TRBJ1-1, the CDR3 gives the full variable domain: SQTIHQWPATLVQPVGSPLSLECTVEGTSNPNLYWYRQAAGRGLQLLFYSVGIGQISSEVPQNLSASRPQDRQFILSSKKLLLSDSGFYLCAWSVGPQAFFGQGTRLTVV.